A single sample gave rise to the 32 T cell receptor beta chains below, sequenced in a study of blood T cell repertoires in COVID-19. The assay was immunoSEQ multiplex PCR, and TCRdb's table has in-frame clones only and misses some. Of around 380,000 clones listed, roughly 86% are singletons. Sequences were obtained from peripheral blood. These receptors all come from a human donor with acute or convalescent COVID-19. The donor label of this sample is uncertain.

This clone is a singleton in its sample. CDR3 loop: CASTFEETQYF. DNA for the CDR3: TGTGCCAGCACCTTTGAAGAGACCCAGTACTTC. This rearrangement joins TRBV6-6 to TRBJ2-5, with no clear D. Germline V gene data show CDR1 as MNHNY and CDR2 as SVGAGI (reference sequence). There are 11 residues in the CDR3. V was trimmed by 7 bases and J by 3 bases, leaving 6 bases between them.

This sequence joins TRBV2 and TRBJ1-4; 9 positions agree with TRBD1. The J segment lost 3 bases and the V segment lost 4 bases, leaving 3 bases of the junction unmatched. CDR1 is SNHLY and CDR2 is FYNNEI in the germline V gene. The CDR3 has 15 amino acids. Here the CDR3 DNA reads TGTGCCAGCAGTGGACAGGGGGGCCCTAATGAAAAACTGTTTTTT. Translated: CASSGQGGPNEKLFF.

This clone was seen more than once but under ten times. The sample contains more than one DNA sequence encoding this CDR3. The CDR3 region is CASSGGTNEKLFF. CDR3 DNA sequence: TGTGCCAGCTCCGGAGGGACTAATGAAAAACTGTTTTTT. V is TRBV18 and J is TRBJ1-4, with no clear D. With 6 bases removed from V and 2 bases from J, the gap between germline ends came to 7 bases. CDR1 is KGHSH and CDR2 is LQKENI in the germline V gene. The CDR3 has 13 residues.

J is TRBJ2-2 and V is TRBV5-6, with D possibly TRBD1 on 6 matching bases. V was cut by 2 bases and J by 7 bases, with 21 bases left in between. Germline V gene data show CDR1 as SGHDT and CDR2 as YYEEEE. The CDR3 consists of 17 residues. CDR3 nucleotides: TGTGCCAGCAGCTTTGATATGGGACAAGTGAAAGGCGGGGAGCTGTTTTTT. As protein: CASSFDMGQVKGGELFF. Full variable domain (outside the CDR3, taken from reference TRBV5-6 and TRBJ2-2): DAGVTQSPTHLIKTRGQQVTLRCSPKSGHDTVSWYQQALGQGPQFIFQYYEEEERQRGNFPDRFSGHQFPNYSSELNVNALLLGDSALYLCASSFDMGQVKGGELFFGEGSRLTVL.

This chain joins TRBV27 and TRBJ1-2, with D possibly matching TRBD1 (5 bases). The germline gives CDR1 MNHEY, CDR2 SMNVEV (reference sequence). Trimming removed 6 bases from V and 4 bases from J, with 15 bases in between. The CDR3 totals 14 residues. For the CDR3, the DNA is TGTGCCAGCAGGGGGGGGGAGTCCCTCTATGGCTACACCTTC. Encoded protein: CASRGGESLYGYTF.

V and J are TRBV2 and TRBJ2-7; the D gene is possibly TRBD1 (5 bases). This CDR3 has 13 amino acids. Germline V gene sequence: CDR1 SNHLY, CDR2 FYNNEI. The V end lost 8 bases, the J end lost 7 bases, and 18 bases lay between the germline ends. Written as DNA, the CDR3 is TGTGCCAGCTCCAGGGTTTCCCCTCAAGAGCAGTACTTC. Translating gives CASSRVSPQEQYF.

This clone was detected once. The V call is TRBV2, the J call TRBJ2-1; 7 bases fit TRBD1. With 6 bases clipped from V and 4 bases from J, the junction kept 9 bases outside the gene matches. From germline, CDR1 is SNHLY and CDR2 FYNNEI. The CDR3 consists of 15 residues. CDR3 DNA: TGTGCCAGCAGCCTACAGGGGACAAAATACAATGAGCAGTTCTTC. This codes for CASSLQGTKYNEQFF.

The chain combines TRBV18 with TRBJ2-2; 13 bases line up with TRBD2. The germline V gene has CDR1 KGHSH and CDR2 LQKENI. This CDR3 contains 17 residues. The trim removed 2 bases at V and 4 bases at J, leaving 4 bases unmatched. The CDR3 protein is CASSPGTSGVRTGELFF. CDR3 DNA: TGTGCCAGCTCACCAGGGACTAGCGGGGTACGCACCGGGGAGCTGTTTTTT.

This clone was recorded once. J is TRBJ2-2 and V is TRBV3-1 (or the pseudogene TRBV3-2); D remains ambiguous. The CDR3 is 14 amino acids. Trimming pared 1 base from V and 5 bases from J, leaving 8 bases between. Germline assignment: CDR1 LGHDT and CDR2 YNNKEL (reference sequence). The DNA for the CDR3 is TGTGCCAGCAGCCAAGTTCGAGTTACCGGGGAGCTGTTTTTT. This sequence encodes CASSQVRVTGELFF.

This chain uses TRBV3-1 (or the pseudogene TRBV3-2) with TRBJ1-1, with D possibly being TRBD1 (5 bases). Germline V gene sequence: CDR1 LGHDT, CDR2 YNNKEL (reference sequence). The CDR3 covers 15 residues. V was trimmed by 4 bases and J by 1 base, leaving 13 bases between them. The DNA of the CDR3 is TGTGCCAGCAGCCCCCGGAGGGGCTCGAACACTGAAGCTTTCTTT. This codes for CASSPRRGSNTEAFF.

J is TRBJ2-3 and V is TRBV5-1; D may be TRBD1 (5 bases). V gave up 1 base and J gave up 5 bases, with 14 bases separating them. The CDR3 length is 15 residues. Germline CDR1 reads SGHRS; CDR2 reads YFSETQ. CDR3 DNA sequence: TGCGCCAGCAGCTTGTCCAGGGATCAACAAGATACGCAGTATTTT. Its protein is CASSLSRDQQDTQYF.

The chain joins TRBV2 to TRBJ1-5, with 10 nucleotides matching TRBD1. CDR3 length: 15 residues. CDR1 SNHLY and CDR2 FYNNEI come from the germline V gene. The J segment lost 2 bases and the V segment lost 6 bases, leaving 4 bases of the junction unmatched. CDR3 loop: CASRPGTGGNQPQHF. In DNA form, the CDR3 reads TGTGCCAGCAGGCCCGGGACAGGGGGCAATCAGCCCCAGCATTTT.

This clone was found once. The chain has TRBV2 and TRBJ1-2; 7 bases agree with TRBD1. In germline, CDR1 is SNHLY, CDR2 FYNNEI. CDR3 length: 13 residues. V lost 6 bases and J lost 8; bases outside the gene matches: 9. The CDR3 DNA follows: TGTGCCAGCAGCTCGACAGGGAATGGGGGCTACACCTTC. Its translation: CASSSTGNGGYTF.

The V and J genes are TRBV11-2 and TRBJ2-5; D is uncertain. The CDR3 covers 14 residues. Deletions cut 3 bases from V and 5 bases from J, with 13 bases between. CDR1 is SGHAT and CDR2 is FQNNGV in the germline V gene. CDR3 region: CASSFVGQAETQYF. CDR3 sequence (DNA): TGTGCCAGCAGCTTCGTCGGTCAGGCGGAGACCCAGTACTTC.

J is TRBJ1-1 and V is TRBV19; D not certain. The CDR3 sequence is 12 residues long. Trimming took 4 bases from V and 8 from J, leaving 11 bases between them. Germline CDR1 reads LNHDA; CDR2 reads SQIVND (reference sequence). DNA of the CDR3: TGTGCCAGTAGTAAGTCGCGCGGAGAAGCTTTCTTT. Its translation is CASSKSRGEAFF.

This chain connects TRBV6-5 to TRBJ2-5; 7 positions agree with TRBD2. CDR1 is MNHEY, CDR2 SVGAGI, per germline. Unmatched junction bases numbered 8, after V lost 6 bases and J lost 4 bases. The CDR3 runs 14 residues. The DNA of the CDR3 is TGTGCCAGCAGCGATGGGGGGGGAGTAGAGACCCAGTACTTC. This translates into CASSDGGGVETQYF.

The V and J genes are TRBV30 and TRBJ2-7, with 9 bases that match TRBD1. The CDR3 loop spans 15 amino acids. The germline V gene has CDR1 GTSNPN and CDR2 SVGIG (reference sequence). After removal of 3 bases from V and 1 base from J, the junction contained 7 bases not matched to a gene. The CDR3 is CAWRITGTGSYEQYF. Here the CDR3 DNA reads TGTGCCTGGAGAATAACCGGGACAGGGTCCTACGAGCAGTACTTC.

The chain is built from TRBV18 and TRBJ1-1, with TRBD1 matching 9 bases. Germline CDR1 and CDR2: KGHSH and LQKENI. J gave up 5 bases and V 5 bases, and 3 bases lay outside the gene matches. This CDR3 has 13 residues. Here the CDR3 reads CASSTGQGTEAFF. CDR3 nucleotides: TGTGCCAGCTCAACCGGACAGGGGACTGAAGCTTTCTTT.

The chain uses TRBV19 and TRBJ2-5; 7 bases map to TRBD2. The length of the CDR3 is 13 residues. Unmatched junction bases numbered 4, after V lost 4 bases and J lost 5 bases. In germline, CDR1 is LNHDA, CDR2 SQIVND (reference sequence). CDR3 sequence (DNA): TGTGCCAGTAGTAAGGGAGGGTTGGAGACCCAGTACTTC. Encoded protein: CASSKGGLETQYF.

V is TRBV5-1 and J is TRBJ1-1; no clear D. Deletions cut 5 bases from V and 1 base from J, with 12 bases between. This CDR3 spans 14 amino acids. The germline CDR1 and CDR2 sequences are SGHRS and YFSETQ. The CDR3 region is CASSQEVRNTEAFF. CDR3 DNA: TGCGCCAGCAGTCAGGAGGTAAGGAACACTGAAGCTTTCTTT.

The chain carries TRBV18 and TRBJ1-1, with 7 positions matching TRBD1. J lost 4 bases, V lost 4 bases, and 3 bases had no gene match. Per the germline V gene, CDR1 is KGHSH and CDR2 is LQKENI. CDR3 length equals 13 residues. The CDR3 here is CASSRTGATEAFF. In DNA, the CDR3 is TGTGCCAGCTCACGAACAGGGGCCACTGAAGCTTTCTTT.

The V and J genes are TRBV5-1 and TRBJ1-1, with unresolved D. The CDR3 has 15 residues. CDR1 SGHRS and CDR2 YFSETQ come from the germline V gene. V lost 0 bases to trimming and J lost 11 bases, with 20 bases between them. The CDR3: CASSLASPLMSRAFF. The CDR3 DNA sequence: TGCGCCAGCAGCTTGGCCAGCCCACTTATGTCGAGGGCTTTCTTT.

This chain uses TRBV6-5 with TRBJ1-2, with 7 positions matching TRBD1. The CDR3 contains 13 residues. Per germline, CDR1 MNHEY and CDR2 SVGAGI. Trimming took 6 bases from V and 5 from J; bases not matched to a gene: 6. CDR3 bases: TGTGCCAGCAGCCGGACAGGAGGGTATGGCTACACCTTC. Translating it yields CASSRTGGYGYTF.

This clone was counted between two and nine times. The chain links TRBV7-2 to TRBJ2-3, with 14 positions matching TRBD2. The V segment lost 5 bases and the J segment 5 bases; nucleotides outside the gene matches: 12. CDR3 size: 18 residues. CDR1 is SGHTA and CDR2 is FQGNSA in the germline V gene. CDR3 DNA: TGTGCCAGCAGCCTGGGACTAGCGGGAGTTGGTAGTCGAGATACGCAGTATTTT. It specifies CASSLGLAGVGSRDTQYF.

The chain recombines TRBV12-3 or TRBV12-4 with TRBJ1-2; D is perhaps TRBD1 (6 bases). The ends were cut back, 6 bases at V and 4 bases at J, with 12 bases in the middle. This CDR3 is 13 amino acids long. Written as DNA, the CDR3 is TGTGCCAGCAGCCTAGGACAGAGCTATGGCTACACCTTC. This encodes CASSLGQSYGYTF.

This chain links TRBV11-2 with TRBJ2-7; 9 bases match TRBD1. The junction had 2 bases not matched to a gene; V was cut back by 1 base and J by 4 bases. The CDR3 sequence is 14 residues long. From germline, CDR1 is SGHAT and CDR2 FQNNGV. The CDR3 reads CASSLATGGYEQYF. DNA for the CDR3: TGTGCCAGCAGCTTAGCGACAGGGGGATACGAGCAGTACTTC.

V and J are TRBV6-1 and TRBJ1-2; D ambiguous. V dropped 1 base and J dropped 8 bases, with 11 bases sitting between them. In germline, CDR1 is MNHNS, CDR2 SASEGT. The CDR3 runs to 13 residues. This chain's CDR3 is CASSEGNGRGYTF. The DNA of the CDR3 is TGTGCCAGCAGTGAAGGTAACGGGAGAGGCTACACCTTC.

This rearrangement joins TRBV30 to TRBJ2-2; D gene ambiguous. Per the germline V gene, CDR1 is GTSNPN and CDR2 is SVGIG (reference sequence). The V gene lost 5 bases and the J gene lost 0 bases, with 10 bases spanning the gap. CDR3 length equals 14 residues. The chain's CDR3 is CAWRGITNTGELFF. DNA of the CDR3: TGTGCCTGGCGTGGTATAACGAACACCGGGGAGCTGTTTTTT. The full variable domain, rest sourced from reference TRBV30 and TRBJ2-2, is SQTIHQWPATLVQPVGSPLSLECTVEGTSNPNLYWYRQAAGRGLQLLFYSVGIGQISSEVPQNLSASRPQDRQFILSSKKLLLSDSGFYLCAWRGITNTGELFFGEGSRLTVL.

Regarding this clone: Other DNA sequences in the sample encode the same CDR3. The chain combines TRBV18 with TRBJ2-7; 11 nucleotides align to TRBD1. Germline lookup yields CDR1 KGHSH and CDR2 LQKENI. V dropped 3 bases and J dropped 3; count of bases not matched to a gene: 4. The CDR3 spans 15 residues. CDR3 region: CASSPRGTGGYEQYF. The DNA for the CDR3 is TGTGCCAGCTCACCGCGCGGGACAGGGGGCTACGAGCAGTACTTC.

Only one count was recorded for this clone. The chain carries TRBV30 and TRBJ2-1; a weak D match, TRBD1 (6 bases). Germline CDR1 GTSNPN, CDR2 SVGIG (reference sequence). V shed 3 bases and J shed 7 bases, with 13 bases lying between them. This CDR3 comprises 13 residues. The CDR3, as DNA: TGTGCCTGGAGCAGGGGTAGGAGAAATGAGCAGTTCTTC. This codes for CAWSRGRRNEQFF. The entire variable domain, with the rest obtained from reference TRBV30 and TRBJ2-1, is as follows: SQTIHQWPATLVQPVGSPLSLECTVEGTSNPNLYWYRQAAGRGLQLLFYSVGIGQISSEVPQNLSASRPQDRQFILSSKKLLLSDSGFYLCAWSRGRRNEQFFGPGTRLTVL.

The chain carries TRBV3-1 (or the pseudogene TRBV3-2) and TRBJ1-4; 9 nucleotides agree with TRBD1. Germline trimming cut 4 bases from V and 9 bases from J; bases unmatched to any gene: 6. Germline V lookup: CDR1 LGHDT, CDR2 YNNKEL (reference sequence). The CDR3 extends over 14 amino acids. CDR3 sequence: CASSPPGTGKKLFF. In nucleotides, the CDR3 is TGTGCCAGCAGCCCACCCGGGACAGGGAAAAAACTGTTTTTT.

The chain is built from TRBV5-1 and TRBJ1-3; D ambiguous. Germline V gene sequence: CDR1 SGHRS, CDR2 YFSETQ. The V and J ends lost 4 bases and 0 bases respectively, with 11 bases between them. The CDR3 has 15 residues. CDR3 in DNA: TGCGCCAGCAGCCCGCCTGGGAGCTCTGGAAACACCATATATTTT. Translating gives CASSPPGSSGNTIYF.